The 17 T cell receptor beta chains presented below share a single source sample, sequenced in a study of cytomegalovirus exposure and HLA in healthy donors. The PCR made use of 60 Vbeta and 13 Jbeta primers. Here immunoSEQ multiplex PCR was the method, and the copy in TCRdb shows in-frame clones only, minus some. The table for this sample gives about 170,000 clones. Sequencing was done on a sample of PBMCs. These receptors all come from a woman aged 60 to 75 in good health and CMV-seronegative.

The rearrangement uses TRBV7-8 and TRBJ1-5; perhaps TRBD1 as D (6 bases). There are 13 residues in the CDR3. Germline CDR1 and CDR2: SGHVS and FQNEAQ. Trimming pared 3 bases from V and 7 bases from J, leaving 10 bases between. CDR3 nucleotides: TGTGCCAGCAGCTTGGGGGGGCGGCAGCCCCAGCATTTT. It translates to CASSLGGRQPQHF.

V usage is TRBV4-3 and J usage is TRBJ1-1; D is uncertain. The germline CDR1 and CDR2 sequences are LGHNA and YSLEER. V lost 3 bases and J 6 bases, leaving 11 bases between the germline ends. This CDR3 region has 13 residues. CDR3 DNA: TGCGCCAGCAGCCATATAGCGGGCGCTGAAGCTTTCTTT. It codes for CASSHIAGAEAFF.

The chain is built from TRBV21-1 and TRBJ1-2. TRBV21-1 is assigned pseudogene status. The CDR3 length is 13 residues. The CDR3 DNA reads TGTGCCAGCAGCAAAGGCGAGGGATGGGGCTACACCTTC. Protein product: CASSKGEGWGYTF.

The chain employs TRBV18 and TRBJ1-1; TRBD1 matches 7 bases. The CDR3 spans 15 residues. Trimming removed 3 bases from V and 1 base from J; junction bases left unmatched: 5. Germline V gene sequence: CDR1 KGHSH, CDR2 LQKENI. The CDR3 sequence: CASSPLGTANTEAFF. The CDR3 DNA follows: TGTGCCAGCTCACCTCTCGGGACAGCGAACACTGAAGCTTTCTTT.

This chain uses TRBV6-4 with TRBJ2-1; no firm D call. Trimming took 6 bases from V and 0 from J, leaving 9 bases between them. Per the germline V gene, CDR1 is MRHNA and CDR2 is SNTAGT. CDR3 size: 14 residues. CDR3 bases: TGTGCCAGCAGGAGGCAGAGCTCCTACAATGAGCAGTTCTTC. It specifies CASRRQSSYNEQFF.

The chain is built from TRBV12-5 and TRBJ1-5, with 8 nucleotides matching TRBD1. The ends lost 9 bases at V and 0 bases at J; junction bases unmatched: 13. This CDR3 spans 17 amino acids. Germline CDR1 reads LGHNT; CDR2 reads FRNRAP. The CDR3 is CASTGTGDPPSNQPQHF. For the CDR3, the DNA is TGTGCTAGCACAGGGACAGGAGATCCCCCTAGCAATCAGCCCCAGCATTTT.

The chain uses TRBV29-1 and TRBJ2-3; 11 bases align to TRBD2. Germline CDR1 SQVTM, CDR2 ANQGSEA. The CDR3 covers 14 residues. Trimming took 8 bases from V and 1 from J; bases not matched to a gene: 5. The CDR3 sequence is CSTVGLAGTDTQYF. CDR3 coding DNA: TGCAGCACAGTGGGACTAGCGGGCACAGATACGCAGTATTTT.

This chain joins TRBV19 and TRBJ1-5, with 7 bases aligning to TRBD1. The CDR3 extends over 18 amino acids. Germline values: CDR1 LNHDA, CDR2 SQIVND (reference sequence). V lost 2 bases and J lost 6; bases outside the gene matches: 16. The CDR3 sequence is CASSILGPRQGSFQPQHF. The CDR3 bases are TGTGCCAGTAGTATACTTGGCCCCAGACAGGGTTCGTTTCAGCCCCAGCATTTT.

The chain employs TRBV7-3 and TRBJ2-6; the match to TRBD2 covers 7 bases. Unmatched junction bases numbered 3, after V lost 2 bases and J lost 2 bases. The length of the CDR3 is 16 residues. CDR1 and CDR2 (germline): SGHTA, FQGTGA. The CDR3 nucleotides read TGTGCCAGCAGCTTATGGGGGGGTCCTGGGGCCAACGTCCTGACTTTC. Protein product: CASSLWGGPGANVLTF.

This chain connects TRBV10-3 to TRBJ2-1, with D tentatively TRBD2 (7 bases). This CDR3 is built from 14 residues. CDR1 is ENHRY and CDR2 is SYGVKD in the germline V gene. V was shortened by 10 bases and J by 4 bases, with 17 bases between the two germline ends. This CDR3 is CATSTGGFYNEQFF. As DNA, the CDR3 is TGTGCCACCTCGACGGGGGGCTTTTACAATGAGCAGTTCTTC.

The rearrangement joins TRBV7-2 to TRBJ2-7; 10 bases are a match to TRBD2. The CDR3 has 16 amino acids. J was trimmed by 1 base and V by 2 bases; bases with no gene match: 5. Looked up from germline, CDR1 is SGHTA and CDR2 is FQGNSA. The CDR3 sequence is CASSLRASGGSYEQYF. The CDR3 DNA sequence: TGTGCCAGCAGCTTAAGGGCTAGCGGGGGTTCCTACGAGCAGTACTTC.

V is TRBV19 and J is TRBJ2-6, with D perhaps TRBD1 (5 bases). The CDR3 spans 19 residues. Germline lookup yields CDR1 LNHDA and CDR2 SQIVND (reference sequence). Between the trimmed V and J ends, which lost 6 bases and 2 bases, there was a span of 23 bases. The CDR3 bases are TGTGCCAGTAGAAAGGGGCGAGAGCAGGCCTCGGCTGGGGCCAACGTCCTGACTTTC. It specifies CASRKGREQASAGANVLTF.

The chain combines TRBV5-5 with TRBJ1-5, with D maybe TRBD1 (5 bases). Germline CDR1 SGHKS, CDR2 YYEKEE (reference sequence). CDR3 length equals 15 residues. Trimming took off 0 bases at V and 2 bases at J, with 9 bases between the two ends. In DNA, the CDR3 is TGTGCCAGCAGCTTGGGCACAGGCCGCAATCAGCCCCAGCATTTT. Protein sequence: CASSLGTGRNQPQHF.

Here the CDR3 DNA reads TGTGCCAGTAGTATACGGGAGGGAAGCATGAACACTGAAGCTTTCTTT. It encodes CASSIREGSMNTEAFF. This chain uses TRBV19 with TRBJ1-1, with D unclear. Per germline, CDR1 LNHDA and CDR2 SQIVND (reference sequence). The CDR3 runs to 16 residues. The V end lost 2 bases, the J end lost 0 bases, and 13 bases lay between the germline ends.

The J gene is TRBJ1-4, the V gene TRBV19, with D possibly being TRBD1 (5 bases). Germline V CDR1 and CDR2: LNHDA, SQIVND (reference sequence). The CDR3 extends over 18 amino acids. Trimming cost V 1 base and J 0 bases, with 15 bases left between them. The CDR3 nucleotides are TGTGCCAGTAGTATAGGATACAGGAGACTTGCAACTAATGAAAAACTGTTTTTT. Encoded protein: CASSIGYRRLATNEKLFF.

The J gene is TRBJ2-5, the V gene TRBV7-6; possible D gene TRBD2, 5 bases. The CDR3 has 18 residues. CDR1 is SGHVS, CDR2 FNYEAQ, per germline. The V end lost 0 bases, the J end lost 5 bases, and 22 bases lay between the germline ends. The CDR3 nucleotides are TGTGCCAGCAGCTTAGCTCCCAGCGGATACACAACGAGGGAGACCCAGTACTTC. Residues: CASSLAPSGYTTRETQYF.

The rearrangement joins TRBV29-1 to TRBJ1-1; possibly TRBD1 for D (5 bases). V shed 4 bases and J shed 7 bases, with 19 bases lying between them. This CDR3 has 14 residues. Per the germline V gene, CDR1 is SQVTM and CDR2 is ANQGSEA. CDR3: CSVGRGDRGYEAFF. Here the CDR3 DNA reads TGCAGCGTTGGGCGCGGGGATCGGGGCTATGAAGCTTTCTTT.